The 16 T cell receptor beta chains below come from one sample, sequenced in a study of Ad26.COV2.S vaccination and SARS-CoV-2 variants. TCRdb's copy holds only in-frame clones and misses some; the assay was immunoSEQ multiplex PCR. This sample has over 300,000 clones, with roughly four fifths found just once. Regarding treatment: around 19 received Ad26.COV2.S at low or high dose, single or two shots; roughly five received placebo; per-sample allocation not given. Samples came from day 63 after the first vaccine or placebo injection. Sequenced material: peripheral blood, taken in a trial of Ad26.COV2.S vaccine versus placebo. All receptors come from a person aged 18-60 years who received the Ad26.COV2.S COVID-19 vaccine or a placebo.

V is TRBV5-1 and J is TRBJ1-2; D possibly corresponds to TRBD1 (6 bases). V lost 4 bases to trimming and J lost 3 bases, with 16 bases between them. In germline, CDR1 is SGHRS, CDR2 YFSETQ. The CDR3 is made up of 15 amino acids. This CDR3 is CASSLGAGADYGYTF. The CDR3 DNA reads as TGCGCCAGCAGCCTCGGGGCAGGGGCGGACTATGGCTACACCTTC.

The chain uses TRBV5-1 and TRBJ2-5, with a tentative D call TRBD1 (5 bases). Germline CDR1 and CDR2: SGHRS and YFSETQ. The CDR3 contains 15 residues. Trimming stripped 3 bases from V and 0 bases from J, with 12 bases between. The DNA for the CDR3 is TGCGCCAGCAGCTCACGACAGTCCTACCAAGAGACCCAGTACTTC. Amino acids: CASSSRQSYQETQYF.

This sequence joins TRBV30 and TRBJ2-1; 9 bases map to TRBD2. This CDR3 has 16 amino acids. V lost 3 bases to trimming and J lost 0 bases; unmatched junction nucleotides: 6. Germline CDR1 reads GTSNPN; CDR2 reads SVGIG (reference sequence). CDR3 region: CAWRRREGVSYNEQFF. DNA for the CDR3: TGTGCCTGGAGGCGGCGGGAGGGCGTCTCCTACAATGAGCAGTTCTTC.

This chain connects TRBV27 to TRBJ2-5, with 15 bases matching TRBD2. CDR1 MNHEY and CDR2 SMNVEV come from the germline V gene (reference sequence). There are 15 residues in the CDR3. V lost 6 bases, J lost 3 bases, and 2 bases stayed unmatched. CDR3 loop: CASSGLAGGEETQYF. The CDR3 region has the DNA TGTGCCAGCAGCGGACTAGCGGGAGGGGAAGAGACCCAGTACTTC.

The chain carries TRBV18 and TRBJ2-1, with TRBD2 identical over 8 bases. Germline CDR1 and CDR2: KGHSH and LQKENI. CDR3 length: 16 residues. Trimming cost V 3 bases and J 9 bases; bases outside gene matches: 13. The CDR3 DNA reads TGTGCCAGCTCACCCCTTGCGGCTACTAGCGGCACTGAGCAGTTCTTC. Translating it yields CASSPLAATSGTEQFF.

The chain employs TRBV5-1 and TRBJ2-5; 7 nucleotides agree with TRBD1. V lost 1 base, J lost 5 bases, and 20 bases stayed unmatched. Germline assignment: CDR1 SGHRS and CDR2 YFSETQ. CDR3 length: 19 residues. The CDR3 region is CASSLKILAYRGQRETQYF. The CDR3 DNA is TGCGCCAGCAGCTTGAAAATACTCGCATACAGGGGCCAGAGGGAGACCCAGTACTTC.

The gene calls are TRBV7-9 and TRBJ2-1; unclear D gene. The CDR3 is made up of 12 amino acids. With 6 bases removed from V and 7 bases from J, the gap between germline ends came to 10 bases. The V gene's germline CDR1 is SEHNR and CDR2 FQNEAQ (reference sequence). CDR3 DNA sequence: TGTGCCAGCAGGCCCACCTGGAATGAGCAGTTCTTC. Protein sequence: CASRPTWNEQFF.

This clone was seen only once. Given a much more abundant clone one base away, this may be a read error. Other DNA sequences of this sample code for an identical CDR3. The V gene is TRBV12-3 or TRBV12-4, the J gene TRBJ2-2; TRBD1 or TRBD2 may be the D gene (5 bases each). Trimming removed 3 bases from V and 4 bases from J, with 6 bases in between. The CDR3 has 13 residues. The CDR3 region is CASSFGGTGELFF. CDR3 nucleotide sequence: TGTGCCAGCAGTTTTGGGGGCACCGGGGAGCTGTTTTTT.

CDR3 sequence: CASSLGPVPYATEAFF. CDR3 nucleotide sequence: TGTGCCAGCAGTTTAGGACCGGTCCCCTATGCCACTGAAGCTTTCTTT. The chain couples TRBV27 to TRBJ1-1; D is uncertain. The CDR3 runs 16 residues. Trimming took 2 bases from V and 4 from J, leaving 17 bases between them. CDR1 and CDR2 from the germline V gene are MNHEY and SMNVEV (reference sequence).

This clone occurred a few times. The chain combines TRBV7-9 with TRBJ1-2, with a weak D call TRBD1 (5 bases). The V gene's germline CDR1 is SEHNR and CDR2 FQNEAQ (reference sequence). V lost 11 bases and J 8 bases, leaving 18 bases between the germline ends. The CDR3 runs 12 residues. The CDR3 loop is CASRGDSKGYTF. The CDR3 nucleotides read TGTGCCTCCAGAGGGGACTCAAAGGGCTACACCTTC.

The chain recombines TRBV6-6 with TRBJ1-1, with D tentatively TRBD1 (6 bases). The germline V gene has CDR1 MNHNY and CDR2 SVGAGI (reference sequence). The CDR3 is 14 amino acids. Trimming took 6 bases from V and 5 from J, leaving 16 bases between them. This CDR3 is CASSPWGAGTEAFF. CDR3 nucleotide sequence: TGTGCCAGCAGCCCCTGGGGGGCGGGGACTGAAGCTTTCTTT.

This chain links TRBV9 with TRBJ2-7; 8 bases are a match to TRBD2. Germline assignment: CDR1 SGDLS and CDR2 YYNGEE. The length of the CDR3 is 14 residues. Losses at the gene ends were 4 bases for V and 6 bases for J; bases not matched to a gene: 9. This CDR3 is CASSPGGGSVEQYF. CDR3 nucleotides: TGTGCCAGCAGCCCGGGGGGGGGTTCCGTCGAGCAGTACTTC.

The chain carries TRBV7-2 and TRBJ1-1; D call uncertain. This CDR3 contains 13 residues. The V gene's germline CDR1 is SGHTA and CDR2 FQGNSA. V was trimmed by 5 bases and J by 1 base, leaving 8 bases between them. In DNA, the CDR3 is TGTGCCAGCAGCGTAGGACGGAACACTGAAGCTTTCTTT. Translating it yields CASSVGRNTEAFF.

The chain joins TRBV5-4 to TRBJ1-2, with D possibly matching TRBD1 (6 bases). The germline V and J ends were trimmed by 3 bases and 6 bases, with 12 bases remaining between them. Germline V gene sequence: CDR1 SGHNT, CDR2 YYREEE (reference sequence). CDR3 length: 13 residues. The CDR3 DNA follows: TGTGCCAGCAGCTCCAGTCGGACAGATGGCTACACCTTC. Translated, it gives CASSSSRTDGYTF.

The J gene is TRBJ2-2, the V gene TRBV7-6; D unclear. The ends were cut back, 3 bases at V and 5 bases at J, with 7 bases in the middle. Germline loops: CDR1 SGHVS, CDR2 FNYEAQ. The CDR3 runs to 13 residues. The CDR3 loop reads CASSFLRTGELFF. CDR3 coding DNA: TGTGCCAGCAGCTTTCTTAGAACCGGGGAGCTGTTTTTT. The variable domain in full, completed from reference TRBV7-6 and TRBJ2-2, reads GAGVSQSPRYKVTKRGQDVALRCDPISGHVSLYWYRQALGQGPEFLTYFNYEAQQDKSGLPNDRFSAERPEGSISTLTIQRTEQRDSAMYRCASSFLRTGELFFGEGSRLTVL.

The chain uses TRBV6-5 and TRBJ2-7, with D perhaps TRBD1 (6 bases). Germline V gives CDR1 MNHEY, CDR2 SVGAGI. The CDR3 has 12 residues. Deletions cut 6 bases from V and 4 bases from J, with 10 bases between. The CDR3 here is CASSLGQYEQYF. CDR3 nucleotide sequence: TGTGCCAGCAGCTTGGGACAATACGAGCAGTACTTC.